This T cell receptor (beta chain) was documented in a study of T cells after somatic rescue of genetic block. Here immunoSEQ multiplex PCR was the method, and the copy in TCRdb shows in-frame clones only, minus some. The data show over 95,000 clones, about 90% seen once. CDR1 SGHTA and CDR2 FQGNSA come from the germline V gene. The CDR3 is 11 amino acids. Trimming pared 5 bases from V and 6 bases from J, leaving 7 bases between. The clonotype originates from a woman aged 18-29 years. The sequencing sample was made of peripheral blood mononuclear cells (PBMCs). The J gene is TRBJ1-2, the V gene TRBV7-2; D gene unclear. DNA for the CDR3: TGTGCCAGCAGCCCGAGGGATGGCTACACCTTC. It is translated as CASSPRDGYTF.